These 23 T cell receptor beta chains were sequenced from one sample in a study of long-term antiretroviral therapy in people with HIV. Researchers ran immunoSEQ v3.0 at survey level. TCRdb keeps only in-frame clones here, not all; method: immunoSEQ multiplex PCR. Of 14,000 or so clones in the sample, roughly 80% were seen once. This specimen was unsorted PBMCs, taken 1.8 years before starting antiretroviral therapy. The receptors originated from a woman between 40 and 55 years old with HIV.

The V gene is TRBV6-4, the J gene TRBJ1-1; D unclear. Per germline, CDR1 MRHNA and CDR2 SNTAGT. The CDR3 contains 15 residues. Trimming pared 4 bases from V and 6 bases from J, leaving 18 bases between. The CDR3 sequence: CASSGTITGGAEAFF. CDR3 coding DNA: TGTGCCAGCAGTGGCACCATAACCGGCGGGGCTGAAGCTTTCTTT.

This chain connects TRBV28 to TRBJ2-2; D is unresolved. Germline assignment: CDR1 MDHEN and CDR2 SYDVKM. The CDR3 runs to 13 residues. V was clipped by 2 bases and J by 6 bases, with 7 bases between them. CDR3: CASSLGSPGELFF. The CDR3 DNA reads TGTGCCAGCAGTTTAGGTTCACCCGGGGAGCTGTTTTTT.

J is TRBJ1-1 and V is TRBV18; D is undetermined. The CDR3 consists of 14 residues. Trimming stripped 4 bases from V and 0 bases from J, with 9 bases between. Germline V gives CDR1 KGHSH, CDR2 LQKENI. The CDR3 is CASSLNVLNTEAFF. The CDR3 DNA reads as TGTGCCAGCTCACTCAACGTCCTGAACACTGAAGCTTTCTTT.

The chain combines TRBV4-3 with TRBJ2-7, with D hard to call. The V end lost 0 bases, the J end lost 4 bases, and 10 bases lay between the germline ends. The CDR3 runs to 14 residues. Germline CDR1 is LGHNA and CDR2 is YSLEER. The CDR3 coding sequence is TGCGCCAGCAGCCAAGACTATGGACCTTACGAGCAGTACTTC. Translating it yields CASSQDYGPYEQYF.

The chain has TRBV7-2 and TRBJ2-7, with TRBD2 identical over 8 bases. CDR1 SGHTA and CDR2 FQGNSA come from the germline V gene. The CDR3 runs to 16 residues. The ends lost 5 bases at V and 5 bases at J; junction bases unmatched: 14. CDR3 residues: CASSRGGRGMENEQYF. In nucleotides, the CDR3 is TGTGCCAGCAGCCGGGGGGGGCGCGGGATGGAAAACGAGCAGTACTTC.

The chain couples TRBV18 to TRBJ2-1, with 11 positions matching TRBD2. CDR1 and CDR2 (germline): KGHSH, LQKENI. Unmatched junction bases numbered 5, after V lost 0 bases and J lost 7 bases. The CDR3 length is 16 residues. The DNA for the CDR3 is TGTGCCAGCTCACCACCCGTCGGACTAGCGGGTAATGAGCAGTTCTTC. It encodes CASSPPVGLAGNEQFF.

V and J are TRBV5-1 and TRBJ2-7, with no clear D. The germline V and J ends were trimmed by 3 bases and 5 bases, with 9 bases remaining between them. The length of the CDR3 is 12 residues. From germline, CDR1 is SGHRS and CDR2 YFSETQ. CDR3 residues: CASSSDRNEQYF. The CDR3 DNA reads as TGCGCCAGCAGCTCGGACCGGAACGAGCAGTACTTC.

The genes are TRBV2 and TRBJ1-2; no clear D gene. The CDR3 loop spans 12 amino acids. The germline CDR1 and CDR2 sequences are SNHLY and FYNNEI. V was shortened by 6 bases and J by 1 base, with 6 bases between the two germline ends. The CDR3: CASSQDNYGYTF. The CDR3, as DNA: TGTGCCAGCAGCCAAGATAACTATGGCTACACCTTC.

The table lists this clone with a count of one. The CDR3: CASSLASGQAGYTF. The CDR3 nucleotides read TGTGCCAGCAGCTTAGCTTCAGGGCAGGCTGGCTACACCTTC. This chain joins TRBV7-9 and TRBJ1-2; D possibly corresponds to TRBD1 (5 bases). The ends were cut back, 0 bases at V and 7 bases at J, with 12 bases in the middle. The CDR3 has 14 residues. Per germline, CDR1 SEHNR and CDR2 FQNEAQ (reference sequence).

The CDR3 region is CASRVGSGGQSYEQYF. In DNA form, the CDR3 reads TGTGCCAGTAGAGTAGGCAGTGGTGGACAGTCCTACGAGCAGTACTTC. The rearrangement joins TRBV19 to TRBJ2-7; possible D gene TRBD1, 6 bases. V shed 6 bases and J shed 1 base, with 19 bases lying between them. CDR3 length: 16 amino acids. Germline CDR1 LNHDA, CDR2 SQIVND (reference sequence).

This clone has a handful of counts. The V call is TRBV27, the J call TRBJ2-3; D is undetermined. CDR3 size: 13 residues. Trimming cost V 2 bases and J 4 bases, with 7 bases left between them. CDR1 and CDR2 from the germline V gene are MNHEY and SMNVEV (reference sequence). The CDR3 spells CASSLEHPDTQYF. In nucleotides, the CDR3 is TGTGCCAGCAGTTTAGAACATCCAGATACGCAGTATTTT.

The V and J genes are TRBV5-8 and TRBJ2-7; D may correspond to TRBD1 or TRBD2 (5 bases each). Germline CDR1 is SGHTS and CDR2 is YDEGEE. Trimming pared 4 bases from V and 2 bases from J, leaving 19 bases between. The length of the CDR3 is 16 residues. The CDR3 DNA sequence: TGTGCCAGCAGCCGCTTTACCGGGACGGCCACCTACGAGCAGTACTTC. Translated, it gives CASSRFTGTATYEQYF.

The rearrangement joins TRBV2 to TRBJ2-6; TRBD1 matches 9 bases. This CDR3 comprises 16 residues. The J segment lost 4 bases and the V segment lost 8 bases, leaving 9 bases of the junction unmatched. Germline assignment: CDR1 SNHLY and CDR2 FYNNEI. Written as DNA, the CDR3 is TGTGCCAGCCTAGGACAGGGGTCGCGAGGGGCCAACGTCCTGACTTTC. It translates to CASLGQGSRGANVLTF.

The rearrangement links TRBV10-3 to TRBJ1-5; perhaps TRBD1 as D (5 bases). The germline V gene encodes CDR1 ENHRY and CDR2 SYGVKD. The V and J ends lost 0 bases and 6 bases respectively, with 12 bases between them. The CDR3 extends over 15 amino acids. The CDR3, as DNA: TGTGCCATCAGTGAGTCGCTTCAGGGCTTTCAGCCCCAGCATTTT. Protein: CAISESLQGFQPQHF.

This clone is a singleton in its sample. CDR3 sequence: CASSLPSAGTVFLFF. In DNA form, the CDR3 reads TGCGCCAGCAGCCTTCCGAGTGCGGGGACCGTATTCCTGTTTTTT. This rearrangement joins TRBV4-1 to TRBJ1-4; possible D gene TRBD1, 5 bases. This CDR3 comprises 15 residues. V was trimmed by 4 bases and J by 14 bases, leaving 23 bases between them. Looked up from germline, CDR1 is MGHRA and CDR2 is YSYEKL.

J is TRBJ2-7 and V is TRBV7-8; TRBD1 agrees at 8 bases. Germline V CDR1 and CDR2: SGHVS, FQNEAQ. The V gene end was trimmed by 6 bases and the J gene end by 0 bases; junction bases not matched to a gene: 4. The CDR3 length is 14 residues. The CDR3 DNA reads as TGTGCCAGCAGTCCAGGGGGCTCCTCCTACGAGCAGTACTTC. Protein product: CASSPGGSSYEQYF.

V and J are TRBV19 and TRBJ2-1; 7 bases line up with TRBD2. Germline V CDR1 and CDR2: LNHDA, SQIVND (reference sequence). Germline trimming cut 4 bases from V and 6 bases from J; bases unmatched to any gene: 15. The CDR3 is 17 amino acids. CDR3 sequence reads: CASSTAGSFYRVNEQFF. The CDR3 DNA reads TGTGCCAGTAGTACAGCGGGAAGCTTTTATCGCGTCAATGAGCAGTTCTTC.

The rearrangement links TRBV19 to TRBJ1-2, with TRBD1 matching over 9 bases. With V trimmed by 5 bases and J by 2 bases, 6 bases remained unmatched. The length of the CDR3 is 15 residues. From germline, CDR1 is LNHDA and CDR2 SQIVND (reference sequence). Here the CDR3 reads CASSPGQGANYGYTF. CDR3 DNA sequence: TGTGCCAGTAGTCCGGGACAGGGCGCGAACTATGGCTACACCTTC. The full variable domain, rest sourced from reference TRBV19 and TRBJ1-2, is DGGITQSPKYLFRKEGQNVTLSCEQNLNHDAMYWYRQDPGQGLRLIYYSQIVNDFQKGDIAEGYSVSREKKESFPLTVTSAQKNPTAFYLCASSPGQGANYGYTFGSGTRLTVV.

This clone appeared a single time. The rearrangement joins TRBV5-4 to TRBJ2-3; D ambiguous. Trimming cost V 4 bases and J 3 bases, with 9 bases left between them. Germline assignment: CDR1 SGHNT and CDR2 YYREEE (reference sequence). This CDR3 comprises 13 residues. The DNA for the CDR3 is TGTGCCAGCAGCATGACTCCTACAGATACGCAGTATTTT. Translated, it gives CASSMTPTDTQYF.

The genes are TRBV12-5 and TRBJ1-5; D possibly corresponds to TRBD1 (6 bases). This CDR3 is 14 amino acids long. V shed 6 bases and J shed 6 bases, with 15 bases lying between them. Germline V CDR1 and CDR2: LGHNT, FRNRAP. The chain's CDR3 is CASGQGSEGQPQHF. CDR3 in DNA: TGTGCTAGTGGACAGGGCTCAGAGGGTCAGCCCCAGCATTTT.

The CDR3 DNA follows: TGTGCCAGCAGTTTGGGGATAGCGGGAGGCAATGAGCAGTTCTTC. As protein: CASSLGIAGGNEQFF. The chain is built from TRBV28 and TRBJ2-1, with TRBD2 identical over 10 bases. This CDR3 has 15 residues. Germline CDR1 and CDR2: MDHEN and SYDVKM. V was pared by 3 bases and J by 6 bases, with 5 bases of the junction left unmatched.

V gene TRBV14 combines with J gene TRBJ2-1; 7 nucleotides agree with TRBD2. Germline CDR1 SGHDN, CDR2 FVKESK. The junction had 12 bases not matched to a gene; V was cut back by 3 bases and J by 13 bases. This CDR3 spans 14 amino acids. CDR3 protein: CASSHPQGGSIQFF. CDR3 coding DNA: TGTGCCAGCAGCCACCCCCAAGGCGGGAGCATTCAGTTCTTC.

This chain uses TRBV28 with TRBJ1-5, with TRBD1 identical over 7 bases. J was trimmed by 7 bases and V by 5 bases; bases with no gene match: 14. Germline V gives CDR1 MDHEN, CDR2 SYDVKM. The CDR3 consists of 16 residues. CDR3 loop: CASSTLETGKGQPQHF. CDR3 nucleotide sequence: TGTGCCAGCAGTACCCTTGAGACAGGGAAAGGGCAGCCCCAGCATTTT.